This note documents a single T cell receptor beta chain sequence. Only in-frame clones appear in the TCRdb table, and some are missing; sequencing was by immunoSEQ multiplex PCR. The sample has around 300,000 clones; roughly nine tenths are singletons. The data were taken from a study of blood T cell repertoires in COVID-19. The TCR comes from a woman in her 40s who had recovered from COVID-19. Sequencing was carried out using peripheral blood.

CDR3 sequence: CASSSTGGLAGRNEQFF. CDR3 in DNA: TGTGCCAGCAGCTCGACCGGAGGACTAGCGGGACGAAATGAGCAGTTCTTC. This chain links TRBV7-3 with TRBJ2-1, with TRBD2 identical over 12 bases. The CDR3 covers 17 residues. V lost 4 bases and J lost 7; bases outside the gene matches: 11. Germline V lookup: CDR1 SGHTA, CDR2 FQGTGA.